The 17 T cell receptor beta chains below come from one sample, sequenced in a study of blood T cell repertoires in COVID-19. Clones were read by immunoSEQ multiplex PCR, and TCRdb kept only the in-frame ones, dropping some. The sample includes approximately 210,000 clones, less than 85% of them seen just once. The sequencing input was peripheral blood. All receptors derive from an elderly woman with COVID-19, enrolled during active disease.

The V and J genes are TRBV19 and TRBJ1-1; a possible D gene is TRBD1 (5 bases). Deletions cut 6 bases from V and 1 base from J, with 15 bases between. Germline CDR1 is LNHDA and CDR2 is SQIVND (reference sequence). The CDR3 consists of 15 residues. The CDR3: CASRETGGTNTEAFF. CDR3 DNA sequence: TGTGCCAGTAGAGAGACCGGCGGGACGAACACTGAAGCTTTCTTT.

The chain uses TRBV20-1 and TRBJ1-2; 7 nucleotides line up with TRBD1. The CDR3 is 14 amino acids. Germline CDR1 reads DFQATT; CDR2 reads SNEGSKA (reference sequence). V trimming: 3 bases; J trimming: 4 bases; junction bases outside the gene matches: 8. The CDR3, as DNA: TGCAGTGCTAGTAAACGACGGGACAGCTATGGCTACACCTTC. This translates into CSASKRRDSYGYTF.

In this sample, this clone turned up once. This chain uses TRBV5-6 with TRBJ1-2; 8 positions agree with TRBD1. This CDR3 contains 15 residues. V shed 6 bases and J 2 bases; nucleotides not matched to a gene: 9. CDR1 and CDR2 (germline): SGHDT, YYEEEE. CDR3 residues: CASTPRTGWNYGYTF. CDR3 DNA: TGTGCCAGCACCCCAAGGACAGGGTGGAACTATGGCTACACCTTC.

The rearrangement links TRBV7-2 to TRBJ2-1, with D maybe TRBD2 (6 bases). Per germline, CDR1 SGHTA and CDR2 FQGNSA. V was cut by 6 bases and J by 9 bases, with 15 bases left in between. The CDR3 extends over 13 amino acids. CDR3 residues: CASSRDSHGEQFF. CDR3 DNA: TGTGCCAGCAGTCGGGACTCCCATGGTGAGCAGTTCTTC.

DNA of the CDR3: TGCGCCAGCAGCCCCGTTGGGGGGGCTGGACAGCCCCAGCATTTT. Translated, it gives CASSPVGGAGQPQHF. The J gene is TRBJ1-5, the V gene TRBV5-1; possible D gene TRBD1, 6 bases. The CDR3 totals 15 residues. Between the trimmed V and J ends, which lost 4 bases and 7 bases, there was a span of 18 bases. CDR1 is SGHRS and CDR2 is YFSETQ in the germline V gene.

The rearrangement joins TRBV5-1 to TRBJ1-3, with 8 bases aligning to TRBD1. V shed 3 bases, J shed 4 bases, and the junction held 6 bases outside the gene matches. There are 15 residues in the CDR3. The germline V gene encodes CDR1 SGHRS and CDR2 YFSETQ. DNA for the CDR3: TGCGCCAGCAGCTCCGGGACAGGAAAAGGAAACACCATATATTTT. Amino acids: CASSSGTGKGNTIYF.

This chain uses TRBV4-2 with TRBJ2-7; 8 nucleotides line up with TRBD2. The junction had 6 bases not matched to a gene; V was cut back by 0 bases and J by 2 bases. This CDR3 is 16 amino acids long. The germline CDR1 and CDR2 sequences are LGHNA and YNFKEQ. As DNA, the CDR3 is TGTGCCAGCAGCCAAGATTTTAGCGGGACCCCCTACGAGCAGTACTTC. Encoded protein: CASSQDFSGTPYEQYF.

The V call is TRBV5-1, the J call TRBJ1-6; possible D gene TRBD1, 5 bases. The CDR3 has 15 amino acids. Trimming cost V 0 bases and J 7 bases, with 11 bases left between them. Germline CDR1 is SGHRS and CDR2 is YFSETQ. The CDR3 is CASSLERTSNSPLHF. Here the CDR3 DNA reads TGCGCCAGCAGCTTGGAGAGGACAAGCAATTCACCCCTCCACTTT.

With respect to this clone: At one end, the junction sequence differs from germline, possibly due to a read error. This sequence joins TRBV5-1 and TRBJ2-7; the match to TRBD2 covers 8 bases. This CDR3 is built from 16 residues. The germline CDR1 and CDR2 sequences are SGHRS and YFSETQ. CDR3 sequence (DNA): TGCGCCCGCAGCCCCACGACGGGGGGGGGACCCTACGAGCAGTACTTC. Translating it yields CARSPTTGGGPYEQYF.

This clone was found a few times. As DNA, the CDR3 is TGCAGCGTTGGTCTCGGTTCCTTGGCGGCCACTGAAGCTTTCTTT. Encoded protein: CSVGLGSLAATEAFF. The chain joins TRBV29-1 to TRBJ1-1; D uncertain. The CDR3 loop spans 15 amino acids. The V gene lost 4 bases and the J gene lost 4 bases, with 19 bases spanning the gap. Germline V gene sequence: CDR1 SQVTM, CDR2 ANQGSEA.

This chain connects TRBV10-1 to TRBJ2-7; TRBD1 agrees at 11 bases. Trimming cost V 4 bases and J 2 bases; bases outside gene matches: 7. Per the germline V gene, CDR1 is WNHNN and CDR2 is SYGVQD (reference sequence). The CDR3 spans 16 residues. CDR3 DNA: TGCGCCAGCAGTGGGCCTAGGACAGGGGGCACCTACGAGCAGTACTTC. Protein sequence: CASSGPRTGGTYEQYF.

The rearrangement uses TRBV6-5 and TRBJ2-7; 7 bases are a match to TRBD2. The CDR3 is made up of 14 amino acids. With 5 bases clipped from V and 6 bases from J, the junction kept 10 bases outside the gene matches. Germline V gene data show CDR1 as MNHEY and CDR2 as SVGAGI. The chain's CDR3 is CASSPTGTTGEQYF. CDR3 in DNA: TGTGCCAGCAGTCCAACCGGGACTACGGGCGAGCAGTACTTC.

This clone was picked up a small number of times. The genes are TRBV7-6 and TRBJ2-7, with D hard to call. The length of the CDR3 is 16 residues. V was shortened by 5 bases and J by 9 bases, with 26 bases between the two germline ends. Germline CDR1 SGHVS, CDR2 FNYEAQ. CDR3 sequence reads: CASSPLRSSDAIVQYF. The CDR3 DNA is TGTGCCAGCAGCCCCCTGCGTTCGTCTGATGCTATCGTGCAGTACTTC.

The chain employs TRBV19 and TRBJ1-3; tentatively, D is TRBD1 (5 bases). In germline, CDR1 is LNHDA, CDR2 SQIVND (reference sequence). The CDR3 loop spans 15 amino acids. V lost 6 bases, J lost 3 bases, and 15 bases lay in between. CDR3 loop: CASSTTGRIGNTIYF. The CDR3 DNA reads TGTGCCAGTAGCACAACAGGAAGAATTGGAAACACCATATATTTT.

The chain is built from TRBV7-2 and TRBJ2-1, with D perhaps TRBD2 (6 bases). Germline CDR1 and CDR2: SGHTA and FQGNSA. V was clipped by 8 bases and J by 5 bases, with 10 bases between them. This CDR3 region has 12 residues. Here the CDR3 reads CASGGYNNEQFF. For the CDR3, the DNA is TGTGCCAGCGGGGGGTACAACAATGAGCAGTTCTTC.

The V gene is TRBV2, the J gene TRBJ1-5; weak D call: TRBD1 (5 bases). Germline V gene data show CDR1 as SNHLY and CDR2 as FYNNEI. CDR3 length: 13 amino acids. Trimming removed 3 bases at V and 7 bases at J, with 10 bases between. CDR3 sequence reads: CASSEVREQPQHF. The CDR3, as DNA: TGTGCCAGCAGTGAGGTCAGGGAACAGCCCCAGCATTTT.

The rearrangement uses TRBV4-1 and TRBJ1-2; TRBD1 might be the D (5 bases). Trimming stripped 3 bases from V and 8 bases from J, with 13 bases between. The CDR3 is 13 residues long. In germline, CDR1 is MGHRA, CDR2 YSYEKL. This chain's CDR3 is CASSHAWGDGYTF. The CDR3 nucleotides are TGCGCCAGCAGCCATGCTTGGGGGGACGGCTACACCTTC.